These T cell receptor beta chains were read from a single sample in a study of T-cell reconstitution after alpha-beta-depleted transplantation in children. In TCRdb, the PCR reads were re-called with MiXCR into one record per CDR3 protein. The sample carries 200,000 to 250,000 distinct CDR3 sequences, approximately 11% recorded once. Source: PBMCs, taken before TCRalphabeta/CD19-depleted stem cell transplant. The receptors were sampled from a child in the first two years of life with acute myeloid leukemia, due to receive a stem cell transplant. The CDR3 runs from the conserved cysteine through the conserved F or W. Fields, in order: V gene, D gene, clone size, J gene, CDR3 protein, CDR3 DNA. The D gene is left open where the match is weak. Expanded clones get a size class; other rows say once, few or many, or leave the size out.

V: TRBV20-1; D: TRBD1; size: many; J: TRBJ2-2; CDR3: CRTWGTENTGELFF; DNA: TGCAGGACTTGGGGGACAGAAAACACCGGGGAGCTGTTTTTT
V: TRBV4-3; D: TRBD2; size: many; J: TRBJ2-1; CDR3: CASRWTGTSGRGEQFF; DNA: TGCGCCAGCAGATGGACCGGGACTAGCGGGAGAGGGGAGCAGTTCTTC
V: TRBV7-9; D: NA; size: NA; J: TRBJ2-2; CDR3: CASSLRTRELFF; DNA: TGTGCCAGCAGCTTACGGACCAGGGAGCTGTTTTTT
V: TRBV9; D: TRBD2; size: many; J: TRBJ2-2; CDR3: CASSVASGNTGELFF; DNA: TGTGCCAGCAGCGTAGCTAGCGGGAACACCGGGGAGCTGTTTTTT
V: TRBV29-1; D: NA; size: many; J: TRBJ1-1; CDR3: CSVQRNTEAFF; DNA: TGCAGCGTTCAGAGGAACACTGAAGCTTTCTTT
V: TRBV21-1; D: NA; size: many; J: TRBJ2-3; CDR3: CASSNTGTGRRSGTDTQYF; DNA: TGTGCCAGCAGCAACACCGGGACAGGCCGACGTTCGGGCACAGATACGCAGTATTTT
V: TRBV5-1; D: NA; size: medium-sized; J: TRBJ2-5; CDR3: CASSLGQTEETQYF; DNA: TGCGCCAGCAGCTTGGGTCAGACGGAGGAGACCCAGTACTTC
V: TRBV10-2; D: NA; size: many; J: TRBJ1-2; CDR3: CASSPTVNYGYTF; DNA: TGCGCCAGCAGTCCGACCGTTAACTATGGCTACACCTTC
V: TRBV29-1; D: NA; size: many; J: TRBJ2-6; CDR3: CSVVGSSSSGANVLTF; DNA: TGCAGCGTTGTGGGCAGTTCATCCTCTGGGGCCAACGTCCTGACTTTC
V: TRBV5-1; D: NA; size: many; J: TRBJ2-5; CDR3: CASSLRGTTIQETQYF; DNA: TGCGCCAGCAGCTTGAGGGGGACCACTATCCAAGAGACCCAGTACTTC
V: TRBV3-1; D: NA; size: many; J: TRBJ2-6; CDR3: CASSQEGISGANVLTF; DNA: TGTGCCAGCAGCCAAGAGGGAATCTCTGGGGCCAACGTCCTGACTTTC
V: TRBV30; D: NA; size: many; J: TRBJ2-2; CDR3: CAWSLDSYTGELFF; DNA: TGTGCCTGGAGCCTTGACAGCTACACCGGGGAGCTGTTTTTT
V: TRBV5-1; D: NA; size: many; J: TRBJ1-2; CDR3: CASSFQPQRAKHYGYTF; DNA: TGCGCCAGCAGCTTCCAACCTCAGCGCGCTAAACACTATGGCTACACCTTC
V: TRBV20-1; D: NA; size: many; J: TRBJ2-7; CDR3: CSASSSSYEQYF; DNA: TGCAGTGCTAGCAGTTCCTCCTACGAGCAGTACTTC
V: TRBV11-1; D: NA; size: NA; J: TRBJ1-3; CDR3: CASSRSGIGRQNTIYF; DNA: TGTGCCAGCAGCCGAAGCGGTATAGGGAGGCAAAACACCATATATTTT
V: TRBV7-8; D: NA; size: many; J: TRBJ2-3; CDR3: CASSITSRAGPYTDTQYF; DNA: TGTGCCAGCAGCATTACCTCAAGAGCGGGTCCCTACACAGATACGCAGTATTTT
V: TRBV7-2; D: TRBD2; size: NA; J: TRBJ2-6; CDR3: CASSLPVVAGVPFLISGANVLTF; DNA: TGTGCCAGCAGCTTACCAGTGGTAGCGGGAGTCCCCTTCCTTATTTCTGGGGCCAACGTCCTGACTTTC
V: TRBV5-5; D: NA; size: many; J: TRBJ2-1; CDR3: CASTQSALYNEQFF; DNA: TGTGCCAGCACCCAGTCAGCCCTCTACAATGAGCAGTTCTTC
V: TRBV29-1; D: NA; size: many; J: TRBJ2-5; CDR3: CSVEEIQHQETQYF; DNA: TGCAGCGTTGAAGAAATACAGCACCAAGAGACCCAGTACTTC
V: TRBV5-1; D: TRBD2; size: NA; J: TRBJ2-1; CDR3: CASSLELAGGRNEQFF; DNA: TGCGCCAGCAGCTTGGAGCTAGCGGGAGGAAGAAATGAGCAGTTCTTC
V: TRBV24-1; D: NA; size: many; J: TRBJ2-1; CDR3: CATSDSQFSYNEQFF; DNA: TGTGCCACCAGTGATTCACAGTTTTCCTACAATGAGCAGTTCTTC
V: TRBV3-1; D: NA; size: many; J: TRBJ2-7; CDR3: CASSQAGQFYEQYF; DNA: TGTGCCAGCAGCCAGGCGGGACAGTTCTACGAGCAGTACTTC
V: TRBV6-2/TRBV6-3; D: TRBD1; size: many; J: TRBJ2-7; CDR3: CASSRLPGQGAYEQYF; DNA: TGTGCCAGCAGTCGACTGCCGGGACAGGGGGCATACGAGCAGTACTTC
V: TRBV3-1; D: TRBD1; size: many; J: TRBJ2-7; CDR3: CASSQGTGYEQYF; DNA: TGTGCCAGCAGCCAAGGGACAGGGTACGAGCAGTACTTC
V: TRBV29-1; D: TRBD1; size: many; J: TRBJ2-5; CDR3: CSYSRTGRETQYF; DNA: TGCAGCTATAGTAGGACAGGGCGAGAGACCCAGTACTTC
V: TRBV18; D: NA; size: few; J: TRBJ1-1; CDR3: CASSPLPSWGGTEAFF; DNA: TGTGCCAGCTCACCCCTCCCCAGTTGGGGAGGCACTGAAGCTTTCTTT
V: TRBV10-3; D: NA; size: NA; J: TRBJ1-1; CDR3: CAISASGEGTEAFF; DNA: TGTGCCATCAGTGCCTCAGGGGAAGGCACTGAAGCTTTCTTT
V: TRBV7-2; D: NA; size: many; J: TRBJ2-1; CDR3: CASSLALGSSYNEQFF; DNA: TGTGCCAGCAGCTTAGCGCTTGGAAGCTCCTACAATGAGCAGTTCTTC
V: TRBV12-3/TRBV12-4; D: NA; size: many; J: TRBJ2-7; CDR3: CASSPGLTYNEQYF; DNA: TGTGCCAGCAGCCCGGGACTGACCTACAACGAGCAGTACTTC
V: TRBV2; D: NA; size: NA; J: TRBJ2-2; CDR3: CASSGKANTGELFF; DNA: TGTGCCAGCAGTGGTAAAGCGAACACCGGGGAGCTGTTTTTT
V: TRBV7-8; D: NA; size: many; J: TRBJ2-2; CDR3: CASSEGSATGELFF; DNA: TGTGCCAGCAGCGAGGGAAGTGCCACCGGGGAGCTGTTTTTT
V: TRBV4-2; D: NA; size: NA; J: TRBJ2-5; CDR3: CASSQEGGTQYF; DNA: TGTGCCAGCAGCCAAGAAGGCGGGACCCAGTACTTC
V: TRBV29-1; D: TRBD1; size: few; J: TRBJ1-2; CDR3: CSVEDLGTGVGYTF; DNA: TGCAGCGTTGAAGATCTCGGGACAGGGGTTGGCTACACCTTC
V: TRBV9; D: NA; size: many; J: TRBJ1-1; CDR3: CASSVDSGNTEAFF; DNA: TGTGCCAGCAGCGTCGACAGCGGGAACACTGAAGCTTTCTTT
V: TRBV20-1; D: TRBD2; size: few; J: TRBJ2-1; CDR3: CSARVAAGGGDEQFF; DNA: TGCAGTGCTAGAGTCGCGGCGGGAGGTGGGGATGAGCAGTTCTTC
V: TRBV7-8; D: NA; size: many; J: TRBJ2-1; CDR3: CASSPGESGVNEQFF; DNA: TGTGCCAGCAGCCCAGGGGAATCTGGGGTAAATGAGCAGTTCTTC
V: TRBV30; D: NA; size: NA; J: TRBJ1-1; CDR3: CAWSSPELYTEAFF; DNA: TGTGCCTGGAGTTCCCCAGAACTGTACACTGAAGCTTTCTTT
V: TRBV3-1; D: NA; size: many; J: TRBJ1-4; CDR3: CASRWRNEKLFF; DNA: TGTGCCAGCCGATGGCGAAATGAAAAACTGTTTTTT
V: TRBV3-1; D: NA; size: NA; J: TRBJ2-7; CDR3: CASWWGRTYEQYF; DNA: TGTGCAAGCTGGTGGGGCAGAACCTACGAGCAGTACTTC
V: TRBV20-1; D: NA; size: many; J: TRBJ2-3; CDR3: CSVPQGTDTQYF; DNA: TGCAGTGTTCCACAGGGCACAGATACGCAGTATTTT
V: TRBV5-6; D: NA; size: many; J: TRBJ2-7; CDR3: CASSLLYLGYEQYF; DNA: TGTGCCAGCAGCTTGTTATACCTCGGATACGAGCAGTACTTC
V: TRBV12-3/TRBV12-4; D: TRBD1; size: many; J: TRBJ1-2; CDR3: CASTQLLDRDGYTF; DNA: TGTGCCAGCACCCAACTATTGGACAGGGATGGCTACACCTTC
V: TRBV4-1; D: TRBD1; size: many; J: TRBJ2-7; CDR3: CASSQVRGTVYEQYF; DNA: TGCGCCAGCAGCCAAGTGAGGGGGACAGTCTACGAGCAGTACTTC
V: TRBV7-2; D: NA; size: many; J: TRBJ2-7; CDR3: CASSLGLPRSSYEQYF; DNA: TGTGCCAGCAGCTTAGGGCTACCCAGGAGCTCCTACGAGCAGTACTTC
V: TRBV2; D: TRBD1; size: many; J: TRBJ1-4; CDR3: CASSGDRGSEKLFF; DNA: TGTGCCAGCAGTGGAGACAGGGGGAGTGAAAAACTGTTTTTT
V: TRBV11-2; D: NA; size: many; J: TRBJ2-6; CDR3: CASTLTGSGANVLTF; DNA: TGTGCCAGCACCCTTACAGGGTCTGGGGCCAACGTCCTGACTTTC
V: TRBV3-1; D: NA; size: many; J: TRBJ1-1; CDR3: CASSPIGRVNTEAFF; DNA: TGTGCCAGCAGCCCCATCGGGCGGGTGAACACTGAAGCTTTCTTT
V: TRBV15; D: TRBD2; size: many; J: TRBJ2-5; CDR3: CATSKGLAGGETQYF; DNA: TGTGCCACCAGCAAGGGACTAGCGGGAGGAGAGACCCAGTACTTC
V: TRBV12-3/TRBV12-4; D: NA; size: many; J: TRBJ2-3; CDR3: CASSRQDNLGTQYF; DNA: TGTGCCAGCAGTCGCCAGGACAATTTGGGTACGCAGTATTTT
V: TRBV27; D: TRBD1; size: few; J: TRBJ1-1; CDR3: CASRDTGGTEAFF; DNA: TGTGCCAGCAGAGACACAGGGGGCACTGAAGCTTTCTTT
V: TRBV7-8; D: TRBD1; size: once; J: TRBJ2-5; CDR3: CASSPHRGQETQYF; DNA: TGTGCCAGCAGCCCCCACAGGGGGCAAGAGACCCAGTACTTC
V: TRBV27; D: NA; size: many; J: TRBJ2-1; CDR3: CASMRSGYNEQFF; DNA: TGTGCCAGCATGCGATCGGGGTACAATGAGCAGTTCTTC
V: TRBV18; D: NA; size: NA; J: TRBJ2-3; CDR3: CASSPRHTDTQYF; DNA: TGTGCCAGCTCACCACGGCACACAGATACGCAGTATTTT
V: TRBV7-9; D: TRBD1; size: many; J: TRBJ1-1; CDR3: CASSLSTGVTEAFF; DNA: TGTGCCAGCAGCCTATCTACAGGGGTCACTGAAGCTTTCTTT
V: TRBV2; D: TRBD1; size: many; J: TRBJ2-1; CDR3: CASSGDRDSSSNEQFF; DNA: TGTGCCAGCAGTGGAGACCGGGACAGTAGTTCCAATGAGCAGTTCTTC
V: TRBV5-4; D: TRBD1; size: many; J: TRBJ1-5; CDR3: CASSAGTGDNQPQHF; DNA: TGTGCCAGCAGCGCTGGGACAGGGGACAATCAGCCCCAGCATTTT
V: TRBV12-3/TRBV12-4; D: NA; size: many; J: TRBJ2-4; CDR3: CASSSHSRGTAFLAKNIQYF; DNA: TGTGCCAGCAGTTCACACTCAAGGGGGACGGCCTTCCTAGCCAAAAACATTCAGTACTTC
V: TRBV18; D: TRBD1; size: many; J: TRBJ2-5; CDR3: CASSPGQVQETQYF; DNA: TGTGCCAGCTCACCGGGACAGGTTCAAGAGACCCAGTACTTC
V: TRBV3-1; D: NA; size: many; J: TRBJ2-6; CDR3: CASSQGGANVLTF; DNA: TGTGCCAGCAGCCAGGGTGGGGCCAACGTCCTGACTTTC
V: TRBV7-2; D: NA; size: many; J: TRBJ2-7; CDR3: CASSLGGEARAYEQYF; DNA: TGTGCCAGCAGCTTAGGAGGGGAAGCGAGGGCCTACGAGCAGTACTTC